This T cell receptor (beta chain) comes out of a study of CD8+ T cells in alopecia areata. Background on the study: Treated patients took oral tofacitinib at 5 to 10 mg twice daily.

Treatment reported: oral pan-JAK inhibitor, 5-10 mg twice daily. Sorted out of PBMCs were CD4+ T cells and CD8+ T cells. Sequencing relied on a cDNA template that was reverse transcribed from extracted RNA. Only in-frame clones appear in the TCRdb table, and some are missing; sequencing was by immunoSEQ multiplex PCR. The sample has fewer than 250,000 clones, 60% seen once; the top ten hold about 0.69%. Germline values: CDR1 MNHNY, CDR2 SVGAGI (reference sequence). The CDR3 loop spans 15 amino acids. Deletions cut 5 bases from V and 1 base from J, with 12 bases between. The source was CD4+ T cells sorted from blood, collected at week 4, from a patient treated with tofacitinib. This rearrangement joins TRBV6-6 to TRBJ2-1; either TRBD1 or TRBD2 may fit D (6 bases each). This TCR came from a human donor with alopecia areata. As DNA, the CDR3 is TGTGCCAGCAGTATACGGGGGCAGTCCTACAATGAGCAGTTCTTC. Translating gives CASSIRGQSYNEQFF.